Below are 20 T cell receptor beta chains sequenced from a single sample in a study of blood T cell repertoires in COVID-19. Sequencing was performed with immunoSEQ multiplex PCR; in TCRdb, only in-frame clones are kept and a portion is missing. The sample has about 160,000 clones; approximately 84% are singletons. The sequencing input was PBMCs or T cells enriched from blood (not recorded which). All receptors come from a woman aged 50 to 60 who had recovered from COVID-19.

Concerning this clone itself: The same CDR3 arises from other DNA sequences in this sample as well. The chain joins TRBV5-1 to TRBJ1-2; 7 nucleotides agree with TRBD1. Germline assignment: CDR1 SGHRS and CDR2 YFSETQ. V dropped 3 bases and J dropped 5; count of bases not matched to a gene: 4. The CDR3 runs to 13 residues. In nucleotides, the CDR3 is TGCGCCAGCAGCTCCGGGACAGCGTATGGCTACACCTTC. Residues: CASSSGTAYGYTF.

J is TRBJ1-1 and V is TRBV19; 7 bases align to TRBD1. The CDR3 is 15 amino acids. V shed 7 bases and J 2 bases; nucleotides not matched to a gene: 10. Germline values: CDR1 LNHDA, CDR2 SQIVND (reference sequence). CDR3: CASTKGQFLNTEAFF. The CDR3 DNA sequence: TGTGCCAGTACCAAGGGACAGTTTTTAAACACTGAAGCTTTCTTT. Full variable domain (outside the CDR3, taken from reference TRBV19 and TRBJ1-1): DGGITQSPKYLFRKEGQNVTLSCEQNLNHDAMYWYRQDPGQGLRLIYYSQIVNDFQKGDIAEGYSVSREKKESFPLTVTSAQKNPTAFYLCASTKGQFLNTEAFFGQGTRLTVV.

This chain joins TRBV5-4 and TRBJ2-6; D unresolved. The CDR3 spans 14 residues. V dropped 4 bases and J dropped 0 bases, with 5 bases sitting between them. CDR1 is SGHNT, CDR2 YYREEE, per germline (reference sequence). The CDR3 region is CASSTYSGANVLTF. DNA for the CDR3: TGTGCCAGCAGCACCTACTCTGGGGCCAACGTCCTGACTTTC.

The CDR3: CASSGGSSTGETQYF. The CDR3 nucleotides read TGCGCCAGCAGCGGGGGGTCTTCCACGGGAGAGACCCAGTACTTC. The chain carries TRBV5-1 and TRBJ2-5; D is perhaps TRBD2 (6 bases). Trimming removed 4 bases from V and 4 bases from J, with 17 bases in between. Germline CDR1 reads SGHRS; CDR2 reads YFSETQ. The CDR3 length is 15 residues.

The CDR3 bases are TGTGCCAGCAGCTTAGCCGGGAACTCCTACAATGAGCAGTTCTTC. Encoded protein: CASSLAGNSYNEQFF. The V gene is TRBV7-2, the J gene TRBJ2-1; D might be TRBD2 (5 bases). Germline values: CDR1 SGHTA, CDR2 FQGNSA. Trimming pared 0 bases from V and 0 bases from J, leaving 6 bases between. This CDR3 is built from 15 residues.

The chain employs TRBV28 and TRBJ2-1; D is ambiguous. Trimming left V 7 bases short and J 9 bases short, with 13 bases between. The CDR3 covers 12 residues. CDR1 and CDR2 (germline): MDHEN, SYDVKM. CDR3 amino acids: CASTKLVSEQFF. CDR3 nucleotide sequence: TGTGCCAGCACAAAATTAGTGAGTGAGCAGTTCTTC.

The rearrangement uses TRBV28 and TRBJ1-4; 10 positions agree with TRBD1. CDR1 and CDR2 (germline): MDHEN, SYDVKM. This CDR3 contains 15 residues. Trimming took 6 bases from V and 11 from J; bases not matched to a gene: 12. The CDR3 sequence is CASSQTGGGLRKLFF. The CDR3 DNA follows: TGTGCCAGCAGCCAGACAGGGGGCGGGTTGCGTAAACTGTTTTTT.

The chain employs TRBV9 and TRBJ2-3; 8 nucleotides agree with TRBD2. The ends lost 3 bases at V and 2 bases at J; junction bases unmatched: 8. The CDR3 is 16 residues long. Germline V CDR1 and CDR2: SGDLS, YYNGEE. CDR3 coding DNA: TGTGCCAGCAGCGCGAGAGCAGCGGGAGACACAGATACGCAGTATTTT. It is translated as CASSARAAGDTDTQYF.

The chain is built from TRBV19 and TRBJ1-6, with D perhaps TRBD1 (6 bases). The CDR3 consists of 14 residues. CDR1 is LNHDA, CDR2 SQIVND, per germline (reference sequence). Trimming took 7 bases from V and 7 from J, leaving 14 bases between them. The CDR3 loop reads CASMLGGQNSPLHF. DNA for the CDR3: TGTGCCAGTATGCTCGGGGGGCAAAATTCACCCCTCCACTTT.

This clone showed up just a few times. V usage is TRBV27 and J usage is TRBJ2-7; 10 nucleotides line up with TRBD1. This CDR3 has 14 amino acids. V was pared by 6 bases and J by 6 bases, with 8 bases of the junction left unmatched. The germline CDR1 and CDR2 sequences are MNHEY and SMNVEV (reference sequence). This chain's CDR3 is CASRQTGGPSEQYF. The CDR3 nucleotides are TGTGCCAGCAGACAGACAGGGGGCCCCAGCGAGCAGTACTTC.

The V call is TRBV5-1, the J call TRBJ1-2; 8 bases align to TRBD1. The junction had 10 bases not matched to a gene; V was cut back by 4 bases and J by 8 bases. Germline loops: CDR1 SGHRS, CDR2 YFSETQ. This CDR3 has 14 residues. The CDR3 reads CASSPTGALSGYTF. The CDR3 DNA reads as TGCGCCAGCAGCCCGACAGGGGCACTATCCGGCTACACCTTC.

The rearrangement joins TRBV9 to TRBJ1-2; D not resolved. The V gene's germline CDR1 is SGDLS and CDR2 YYNGEE. The CDR3 consists of 16 residues. V lost 0 bases, J lost 4 bases, and 16 bases lay in between. The CDR3 sequence: CASSVDGEKGGYGYTF. The CDR3, as DNA: TGTGCCAGCAGCGTAGACGGAGAAAAGGGAGGCTATGGCTACACCTTC. Based on the CDR3 plus reference TRBV9 and TRBJ1-2, the full variable domain is DSGVTQTPKHLITATGQRVTLRCSPRSGDLSVYWYQQSLDQGLQFLIQYYNGEERAKGNILERFSAQQFPDLHSELNLSSLELGDSALYFCASSVDGEKGGYGYTFGSGTRLTVV.

This clone showed up just a few times. V and J are TRBV7-9 and TRBJ2-1, with TRBD2 matching over 7 bases. CDR3 length: 14 residues. Unmatched junction bases numbered 5, after V lost 4 bases and J lost 5 bases. Germline values: CDR1 SEHNR, CDR2 FQNEAQ (reference sequence). The CDR3 coding sequence is TGTGCCAGCAGCTCGTCCCGGGGGGACAATGAGCAGTTCTTC. This translates into CASSSSRGDNEQFF.

The chain recombines TRBV12-2 with TRBJ2-3; the table names TRBD2, a call not compared with the DNA. TRBV12-2 is a known pseudogene. The CDR3 covers 17 residues. The CDR3 DNA reads TGTGCAAGTCGCTCGAGCCGGACTAGCGGGAGTGCAGATACGCAGTATTTT. Protein: CASRSSRTSGSADTQYF.

The chain combines TRBV28 with TRBJ1-5; D is uncertain. CDR1 and CDR2 from the germline V gene are MDHEN and SYDVKM. CDR3 length equals 14 residues. V shed 7 bases and J shed 0 bases, with 10 bases lying between them. CDR3 amino acids: CASTLLYSNQPQHF. The CDR3 region has the DNA TGTGCCAGCACCCTTTTGTATAGCAATCAGCCCCAGCATTTT.

The chain carries TRBV5-6 and TRBJ1-1; no reliable D call. Per the germline V gene, CDR1 is SGHDT and CDR2 is YYEEEE. The V gene lost 4 bases and the J gene lost 11 bases, with 15 bases spanning the gap. This CDR3 region has 12 residues. The DNA for the CDR3 is TGTGCCAGCAGCGAGAAGTCGCGATACGCTTTCTTT. Encoded protein: CASSEKSRYAFF. The whole variable domain, filled in from reference TRBV5-6 and TRBJ1-1, reads DAGVTQSPTHLIKTRGQQVTLRCSPKSGHDTVSWYQQALGQGPQFIFQYYEEEERQRGNFPDRFSGHQFPNYSSELNVNALLLGDSALYLCASSEKSRYAFFGQGTRLTVV.

The V gene is TRBV11-3, the J gene TRBJ2-7; D unclear. This CDR3 is built from 11 residues. V lost 4 bases to trimming and J lost 2 bases, with 3 bases between them. Germline CDR1 and CDR2: SGHNT and YENEEA. The DNA of the CDR3 is TGTGCCAGCAGCTCGGCCTACGAGCAGTACTTC. This sequence encodes CASSSAYEQYF.

The chain uses TRBV30 and TRBJ2-2, with D hard to call. There are 15 residues in the CDR3. The germline V and J ends were trimmed by 3 bases and 5 bases, with 16 bases remaining between them. Looked up from germline, CDR1 is GTSNPN and CDR2 is SVGIG (reference sequence). CDR3 sequence: CAWSPIPRVTGELFF. The CDR3 DNA follows: TGTGCCTGGAGCCCAATCCCAAGAGTTACCGGGGAGCTGTTTTTT.

V is TRBV28 and J is TRBJ2-3; 9 positions agree with TRBD1. Germline-derived CDR1 and CDR2 are MDHEN and SYDVKM. The V segment lost 2 bases and the J segment 4 bases; nucleotides outside the gene matches: 4. The CDR3 contains 15 residues. The CDR3 sequence: CASSLTGGGPDTQYF. DNA for the CDR3: TGTGCCAGCAGTTTAACAGGGGGCGGCCCAGATACGCAGTATTTT.

The chain joins TRBV18 to TRBJ2-1, with 8 nucleotides matching TRBD2. V was pared by 4 bases and J by 7 bases, with 12 bases of the junction left unmatched. Per germline, CDR1 KGHSH and CDR2 LQKENI. This CDR3 spans 16 amino acids. The CDR3 DNA is TGTGCCAGCTCACAACTAGCGGTAGGACCCGGGAATGAGCAGTTCTTC. Its translation is CASSQLAVGPGNEQFF.